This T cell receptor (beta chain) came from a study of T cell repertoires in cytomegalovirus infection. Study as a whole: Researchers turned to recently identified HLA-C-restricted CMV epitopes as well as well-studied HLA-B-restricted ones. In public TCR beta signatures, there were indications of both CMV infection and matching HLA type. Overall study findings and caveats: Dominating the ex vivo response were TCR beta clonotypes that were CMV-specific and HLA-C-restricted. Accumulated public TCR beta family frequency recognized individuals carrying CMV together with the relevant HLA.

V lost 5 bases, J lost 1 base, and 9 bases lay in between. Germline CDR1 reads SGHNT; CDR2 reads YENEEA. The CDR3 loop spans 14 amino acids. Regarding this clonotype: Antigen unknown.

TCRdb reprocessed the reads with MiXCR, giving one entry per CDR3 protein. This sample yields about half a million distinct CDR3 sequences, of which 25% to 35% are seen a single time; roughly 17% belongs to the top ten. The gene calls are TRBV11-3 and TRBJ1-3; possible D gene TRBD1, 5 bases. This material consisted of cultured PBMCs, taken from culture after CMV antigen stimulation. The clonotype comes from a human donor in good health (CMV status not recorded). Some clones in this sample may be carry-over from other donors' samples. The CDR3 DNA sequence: TGTGCCAGCAGCAGCAGGGCATCTGGAAACACCATATATTTT. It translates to CASSSRASGNTIYF.